Reported below is one T cell receptor (beta chain). Its cognate antigen has yet to be identified. No much larger clone exists at a distance of one base, and base qualities are not known. TCRbeta CDR3 regions were amplified from genomic DNA using the immunoSEQ Assay, a bias-controlled multiplex PCR. The original pipeline was this. Within the assay, amplification of reference gene primers was used to estimate how many nucleated cells each sample contained. Sequence reads were collapsed and filtered to measure the absolute abundance of every unique TCRbeta CDR3 rearrangement. For each sample, productive Simpson clonality was calculated as the square root of Simpson's diversity index across productive rearrangements. TCRdb limited this immuneACCESS table to in-frame rearrangements with V and J called. A share of clones is missing; checked studies link under half to unresolved V genes, and the rest is unexplained. V and J calls and clone size follow that table, whereas D and trimming were derived from the DNA. The sample yields about 250,000 clones; approximately 89% were counted once. The ten largest clones take up 1.5% to 2% of the sample.

The sample is drawn from a study of blood T cell repertoires in COVID-19 (TCRdb year 2020). The study in broad terms: The collaborator samples originated in the United States, Italy and Spain and spanned the acute and convalescent phases of COVID-19. The prospective study material was composed of cDNA or gDNA derived from T cells, B-cell-depleted T cells, or PBMCs. Subjects who had been exposed to COVID-19, were actively infected with it, or had recovered from it provided the deeply sampled blood TCRbeta repertoires that made up the dataset. The repertoires were released in a freely available public database meant as a resource for research on the immune response to SARS-CoV-2. The samples were drawn from the first 160 participants of the ongoing ImmuneRACE study and from more than 1,000 subjects provided by 6 global collaborators. Sample metadata almost always included a de-identified subject ID, COVID-19 status, age in years and sex. Where available, HLA class I and class II types were obtained from metadata supplied by the sample provider rather than from assay-based typing. The paper's findings and limits, for the study overall: How much clinical and demographic metadata was included differed by source and by participant, and the metadata was provided uncurated.

Samples from volunteer blood donors who had recovered from COVID-19 were contributed by a second Seattle source. Each collaborating institution followed its own protocols to collect whole blood in K2EDTA tubes. For TCRbeta analysis, collaborators shipped samples in one of three forms: frozen whole blood, isolated PBMCs, or DNA extracted from either of those sample types. This TCR was recovered from a woman aged 55-70 years who had recovered from COVID-19. The source material was peripheral blood.

The DNA reads as follows: TGTGCCAGCAGTGTCCGACGGGCCTACGAGCAGTACTTC. This yields the protein CASSVRRAYEQYF. Rearrangement joined TRBV2 to TRBJ2-7; there is no confident call for the D gene. Its CDR3 holds 13 amino acids, cysteine through phenylalanine. The entry retains the CDR3 DNA only, 39 bases that are in frame from base 1. For CDR1 and CDR2, the germline V gene lists SNHLY and FYNNEI. The junction carries 9 bases between V and J, which are trimmed by 4 bases and 2 bases respectively.